The 26 T cell receptor beta chains below all came from one sample that was sequenced in a study of T cell repertoires in cytomegalovirus infection. TCRdb re-analysed the reads in MiXCR, keeping a single row per CDR3 protein. The sample contains about 200,000 distinct CDR3 sequences, roughly 9% of which appear only once. Sequencing used PBMCs. All receptors derive from a human donor in good health (CMV status not recorded). Some clones in this sample may be carry-over from other donors' samples.

Many counts were recorded for this clonotype. The gene calls are TRBV6-4 and TRBJ2-3; TRBD1 matches 9 bases. Per the germline V gene, CDR1 is MRHNA and CDR2 is SNTAGT. Losses at the gene ends were 3 bases for V and 0 bases for J; bases not matched to a gene: 1. CDR3 length equals 15 residues. Written as DNA, the CDR3 is TGTGCCAGCAGTGAAGGACAGGGGAGCACAGATACGCAGTATTTT. This translates into CASSEGQGSTDTQYF.

V usage is TRBV6-2 or TRBV6-3 and J usage is TRBJ2-5; D possibly corresponds to TRBD1 (6 bases). Germline V gene lookup returns CDR1 MNHEY and CDR2 SVGEGT. This CDR3 spans 14 amino acids. V lost 8 bases and J 2 bases, leaving 15 bases between the germline ends. CDR3 DNA sequence: TGTGCCAGCGGGGGCACCTCCACTCAAGAGACCCAGTACTTC. This codes for CASGGTSTQETQYF.

The gene calls are TRBV20-1 and TRBJ1-1; D possibly corresponds to TRBD1 (5 bases). CDR3 size: 13 residues. Germline V gene data show CDR1 as DFQATT and CDR2 as SNEGSKA (reference sequence). V was trimmed by 5 bases and J by 4 bases, leaving 14 bases between them. The CDR3 region is CSAGFEGSTEAFF. In DNA, the CDR3 is TGCAGTGCTGGTTTCGAGGGGAGCACTGAAGCTTTCTTT.

This clonotype was seen many times. This chain links TRBV7-2 with TRBJ2-5; TRBD2 aligns across 10 bases. V lost 4 bases, J lost 3 bases, and 8 bases stayed unmatched. The CDR3 length is 16 residues. Germline loops: CDR1 SGHTA, CDR2 FQGNSA. The CDR3 sequence: CASSSNFGLAEETQYF. CDR3 coding DNA: TGTGCCAGCAGCTCCAACTTCGGACTAGCGGAAGAGACCCAGTACTTC.

The chain recombines TRBV5-6 with TRBJ2-1; D not resolved. The CDR3 has 12 amino acids. V dropped 4 bases and J dropped 3 bases, with 5 bases sitting between them. Germline V gene lookup returns CDR1 SGHDT and CDR2 YYEEEE. The CDR3 is CASSRFYNEQFF. DNA for the CDR3: TGTGCCAGCAGCCGATTCTACAATGAGCAGTTCTTC.

This clonotype has a handful of counts. This CDR3 reads CASSLRQGATPYQETQYF. The CDR3 DNA is TGTGCCAGCAGCCTCCGACAGGGAGCCACACCATACCAAGAGACCCAGTACTTC. The chain has TRBV7-6 and TRBJ2-5, with 7 bases fitting TRBD1. Germline V CDR1 and CDR2: SGHVS, FNYEAQ. V lost 5 bases and J lost 0; bases outside the gene matches: 15. The length of the CDR3 is 18 residues.

Ten or more counts support this clonotype. The chain joins TRBV28 to TRBJ2-7; unclear D gene. The length of the CDR3 is 11 residues. The ends were cut back, 4 bases at V and 6 bases at J, with 7 bases in the middle. The V gene's germline CDR1 is MDHEN and CDR2 SYDVKM. CDR3 sequence (DNA): TGTGCCAGCAGTTACAATTCCGAGCAGTACTTC. Its protein is CASSYNSEQYF.

This clonotype was detected many times. The V and J genes are TRBV7-9 and TRBJ1-2, with D uncertain. Trimming took off 1 base at V and 6 bases at J, with 15 bases between the two ends. Germline lookup yields CDR1 SEHNR and CDR2 FQNEAQ (reference sequence). The length of the CDR3 is 15 residues. CDR3 coding DNA: TGTGCCAGCAGCTTAGATTGGCTTCGGGAAAATGGCTACACCTTC. Amino acid sequence: CASSLDWLRENGYTF.

The rearrangement uses TRBV29-1 and TRBJ2-5, with TRBD1 as a possible D gene (6 bases). Trimming shortened V by 4 bases and J by 5 bases, and 17 bases separated the two germline ends. The CDR3 has 14 amino acids. The germline V gene encodes CDR1 SQVTM and CDR2 ANQGSEA. In DNA, the CDR3 is TGCAGCGTTGGGCCAGGGGTTACGATTGAGACCCAGTACTTC. As protein: CSVGPGVTIETQYF.

This clonotype has a count of ten or more. The J gene is TRBJ1-5, the V gene TRBV12-3 or TRBV12-4; D gene unclear. CDR3 length: 12 amino acids. The germline V and J ends were trimmed by 5 bases and 7 bases, with 9 bases remaining between them. CDR3: CASSQHRQPQHF. The CDR3 DNA reads as TGTGCCAGCAGTCAACATCGGCAGCCCCAGCATTTT.

This clonotype has just a few counts. J is TRBJ1-2 and V is TRBV29-1; 7 nucleotides match TRBD1. V lost 3 bases to trimming and J lost 5 bases; unmatched junction nucleotides: 3. Germline lookup yields CDR1 SQVTM and CDR2 ANQGSEA. The CDR3 spans 12 residues. In nucleotides, the CDR3 is TGCAGCGTTGAGCGGGACAGTTATGGCTACACCTTC. Amino acid sequence: CSVERDSYGYTF.

This clonotype has only a few counts. The chain couples TRBV5-5 to TRBJ2-3; 11 bases are shared with TRBD2. CDR1 is SGHKS, CDR2 YYEKEE, per germline (reference sequence). The ends lost 5 bases at V and 5 bases at J; junction bases unmatched: 7. The CDR3 sequence is 15 residues long. CDR3 nucleotides: TGTGCCAGCAGGTCTAGCGGGGGGCTCCGAGATACGCAGTATTTT. This codes for CASRSSGGLRDTQYF.

This clonotype was recorded at least ten times. The V call is TRBV29-1, the J call TRBJ1-1, with TRBD1 as a possible D gene (6 bases). Germline V gives CDR1 SQVTM, CDR2 ANQGSEA. The CDR3 consists of 18 residues. With 3 bases removed from V and 6 bases from J, the gap between germline ends came to 29 bases. CDR3 protein: CSVESGTTNERPGAEAFF. CDR3 nucleotides: TGCAGCGTTGAGTCCGGGACAACCAATGAACGCCCGGGCGCTGAAGCTTTCTTT.

J is TRBJ2-7 and V is TRBV6-2 or TRBV6-3, with 10 bases lining up with TRBD2. Germline loops: CDR1 MNHEY, CDR2 SVGEGT. The CDR3 length is 14 residues. V lost 6 bases and J lost 0; bases outside the gene matches: 2. CDR3 in amino acids: CASRTSGRSYEQYF. CDR3 coding DNA: TGTGCCAGCAGGACTAGCGGGCGCTCCTACGAGCAGTACTTC.

This clonotype was observed at least ten times. The chain is built from TRBV7-2 and TRBJ1-1; D is uncertain. V was cut by 5 bases and J by 1 base, with 5 bases left in between. CDR1 SGHTA and CDR2 FQGNSA come from the germline V gene. CDR3 length equals 12 residues. The CDR3, as DNA: TGTGCCAGCAGCCACGGGAACACTGAAGCTTTCTTT. Residues: CASSHGNTEAFF.

The chain uses TRBV29-1 and TRBJ1-2, with D uncertain. Trimming shortened V by 3 bases and J by 4 bases, and 15 bases separated the two germline ends. The CDR3 covers 14 residues. Germline V CDR1 and CDR2: SQVTM, ANQGSEA. CDR3 DNA sequence: TGCAGCGTTGATCCCGGGGTTCTCGGCTATGGCTACACCTTC. It translates to CSVDPGVLGYGYTF.

This clonotype has more than one count but fewer than ten. The rearrangement links TRBV28 to TRBJ2-7; a weak D match, TRBD2 (5 bases). Per the germline V gene, CDR1 is MDHEN and CDR2 is SYDVKM. The CDR3 is made up of 13 amino acids. With 7 bases removed from V and 1 base from J, the gap between germline ends came to 11 bases. CDR3 sequence reads: CASKGPGSYEQYF. CDR3 bases: TGTGCCAGCAAAGGTCCGGGGTCCTACGAGCAGTACTTC.

In this sample, this clonotype turned up a few times. The chain is built from TRBV6-2 or TRBV6-3 and TRBJ2-7; no clear D. The CDR3 sequence is 17 residues long. V was clipped by 2 bases and J by 2 bases, with 19 bases between them. Germline-derived CDR1 and CDR2 are MNHEY and SVGEGT. Here the CDR3 reads CASSYTLSVKKTYEQYF. Here the CDR3 DNA reads TGTGCCAGCAGTTACACTTTATCAGTGAAGAAAACCTACGAGCAGTACTTC.

This clonotype was observed a few times. The gene calls are TRBV15 and TRBJ2-1; 7 nucleotides match TRBD1. This CDR3 contains 15 residues. CDR1 and CDR2 from the germline V gene are LNHNV and YYDKDF (reference sequence). Losses at the gene ends were 5 bases for V and 5 bases for J; bases not matched to a gene: 9. The CDR3 DNA reads TGTGCCACCAGCCATTACCGGGACAGACACAATGAGCAGTTCTTC. It yields the protein CATSHYRDRHNEQFF.

This clonotype was counted ten times or more. Its ends do not fully match the called genes, so a read error is possible. This chain connects TRBV7-7 to TRBJ2-1; 14 nucleotides align to TRBD2. Germline CDR1 SSHAT, CDR2 FNYEAQ (reference sequence). The CDR3 consists of 18 residues. The CDR3 DNA reads TGTGCTAGCAGCTCGGGACTAGCGGGAGTAGGCTCCTACAATGAGCAGTTCTTC. As protein: CASSSGLAGVGSYNEQFF. The variable domain in full, with the rest retrieved from reference TRBV7-7 and TRBJ2-1, is GAGVSQSPRYKVTKRGQDVTLRCDPISSHATLYWYQQALGQGPEFLTYFNYEAQPDKSGLPSDRFSAERPEGSISTLTIQRTEQRDSAMYRCASSSGLAGVGSYNEQFFGPGTRLTVL.

This clonotype was detected many times. This sequence joins TRBV29-1 and TRBJ1-1; no clear D gene. Germline values: CDR1 SQVTM, CDR2 ANQGSEA. The V and J ends lost 0 bases and 1 base respectively, with 0 bases between them. CDR3 length: 11 residues. The CDR3 protein is CSVEENTEAFF. The CDR3 DNA reads as TGCAGCGTTGAAGAGAACACTGAAGCTTTCTTT.

In its sample, this clonotype was seen many times. The chain employs TRBV20-1 and TRBJ1-5, with D possibly TRBD1 on 5 matching bases. Germline loops: CDR1 DFQATT, CDR2 SNEGSKA (reference sequence). This CDR3 is built from 14 residues. The V end lost 1 base, the J end lost 6 bases, and 13 bases lay between the germline ends. The chain's CDR3 is CSARVGVGSQPQHF. DNA for the CDR3: TGCAGTGCTAGAGTAGGGGTCGGTAGTCAGCCCCAGCATTTT.

There are many counts of this clonotype. The chain recombines TRBV6-1 with TRBJ1-5; D remains unclear. V was pared by 6 bases and J by 5 bases, with 11 bases between. The CDR3 extends over 13 amino acids. The germline V gene encodes CDR1 MNHNS and CDR2 SASEGT. CDR3 DNA: TGTGCCAGCAGGTGGACGGTTGATCAGCCCCAGCATTTT. Protein sequence: CASRWTVDQPQHF.

This clonotype was observed many times. The chain is built from TRBV19 and TRBJ1-1; 7 bases are shared with TRBD1. V shed 10 bases, J shed 2 bases, and the junction held 7 bases outside the gene matches. This CDR3 spans 13 amino acids. Germline V lookup: CDR1 LNHDA, CDR2 SQIVND (reference sequence). DNA for the CDR3: TGTGCCACCAGGCGGGACAGAAACACTGAAGCTTTCTTT. Encoded protein: CATRRDRNTEAFF.

In this sample, this clonotype turned up many times. The chain carries TRBV28 and TRBJ2-3; D is unresolved. CDR1 is MDHEN, CDR2 SYDVKM, per germline. V was trimmed by 3 bases and J by 0 bases, leaving 19 bases between them. The CDR3 sequence is 18 residues long. This chain's CDR3 is CASSLRQGPTFSTDTQYF. CDR3 nucleotide sequence: TGTGCCAGCAGTTTGCGCCAAGGGCCCACTTTTAGCACAGATACGCAGTATTTT.

As for this clonotype: One base away lies a much larger clone, so this may be a sequencing read error. The chain has TRBV6-6 and TRBJ2-3; 10 bases fit TRBD2. The V gene's germline CDR1 is MNHNY and CDR2 SVGAGI (reference sequence). There are 18 residues in the CDR3. The CDR3 DNA is TGTGCCAGCAGTTACCCCCCTCTAAGCGGGGGGGGCACAGAAACGCAGTATTTT. Protein: CASSYPPLSGGGTETQYF.